Shown below are 12 T cell receptor beta chains from a single sample sequenced in a study of cytomegalovirus exposure and HLA in healthy donors. With 60 Vbeta and 13 Jbeta primers, the PCR was carried out. Profiled with immunoSEQ multiplex PCR; TCRdb holds only in-frame clones, not every one. This table has about 170,000 clones, 82% appearing once. The sequenced sample consisted of PBMCs. The receptors shown here come from a girl aged 2-10 years in good health and CMV-seropositive.

This chain links TRBV7-6 with TRBJ2-7; 7 bases are shared with TRBD1. Germline trimming cut 6 bases from V and 6 bases from J; bases unmatched to any gene: 8. There are 13 residues in the CDR3. From germline, CDR1 is SGHVS and CDR2 FNYEAQ. The DNA of the CDR3 is TGTGCCAGCAGTCAGACAGGGAGCGGCGAGCAGTACTTC. It translates to CASSQTGSGEQYF.

This sequence joins TRBV29-1 and TRBJ2-7; 7 nucleotides line up with TRBD2. The V segment lost 2 bases and the J segment 0 bases; nucleotides outside the gene matches: 1. Germline V gene data show CDR1 as SQVTM and CDR2 as ANQGSEA. The CDR3 sequence is 13 residues long. The CDR3 here is CSVEKRDSYEQYF. The CDR3 coding sequence is TGCAGCGTTGAAAAGCGGGACTCCTACGAGCAGTACTTC.

The chain uses TRBV7-3 and TRBJ2-1, with unresolved D. The CDR3 spans 13 residues. Germline CDR1 and CDR2: SGHTA and FQGTGA. The V end lost 5 bases, the J end lost 5 bases, and 10 bases lay between the germline ends. DNA of the CDR3: TGTGCCAGCAGCCTAGGCCGCAACAATGAGCAGTTCTTC. Translating gives CASSLGRNNEQFF.

The V gene is TRBV7-9, the J gene TRBJ2-5; D is possibly TRBD2 (5 bases). The germline gives CDR1 SEHNR, CDR2 FQNEAQ (reference sequence). With 5 bases removed from V and 4 bases from J, the gap between germline ends came to 11 bases. The CDR3 sequence is 13 residues long. The CDR3 coding sequence is TGTGCCAGCAGCCCGGGCGGGCCAGAGACCCAGTACTTC. The encoded protein is CASSPGGPETQYF.

This clone appeared a few times. The DNA of the CDR3 is TGTGCCAGCAGTGAGGGTAACTCCTACGAGCAGTACTTC. It is translated as CASSEGNSYEQYF. The chain carries TRBV28 and TRBJ2-7; TRBD2 is a possible D gene (5 bases). V dropped 5 bases and J dropped 0 bases, with 8 bases sitting between them. The germline CDR1 and CDR2 sequences are MDHEN and SYDVKM. The CDR3 covers 13 residues. The full variable domain, in which reference TRBV28 and TRBJ2-7 provide the parts outside the CDR3, is DVKVTQSSRYLVKRTGEKVFLECVQDMDHENMFWYRQDPGLGLRLIYFSYDVKMKEKGDIPEGYSVSREKKERFSLILESASTNQTSMYLCASSEGNSYEQYFGPGTRLTVT.

The chain joins TRBV30 to TRBJ2-5; TRBD1 matches at 7 bases. J gave up 5 bases and V 3 bases, and 6 bases lay outside the gene matches. CDR1 is GTSNPN and CDR2 is SVGIG in the germline V gene (reference sequence). This CDR3 is 13 amino acids long. In DNA form, the CDR3 reads TGTGCCTGGAGCCCGGGGACAGTGGAGACCCAGTACTTC. It specifies CAWSPGTVETQYF.

The chain couples TRBV7-2 to TRBJ2-3; 12 bases match TRBD2. Germline CDR1 and CDR2: SGHTA and FQGNSA. The CDR3 spans 15 residues. With 1 base clipped from V and 9 bases from J, the junction kept 5 bases outside the gene matches. This CDR3 is CASSLETSGRETQYF. CDR3 sequence (DNA): TGTGCCAGCAGCTTAGAGACTAGCGGGAGAGAGACGCAGTATTTT.

This clone was seen once. The chain links TRBV9 to TRBJ2-5, with TRBD2 matching over 10 bases. The germline V gene encodes CDR1 SGDLS and CDR2 YYNGEE. There are 15 residues in the CDR3. Unmatched junction bases numbered 7, after V lost 4 bases and J lost 4 bases. The CDR3 bases are TGTGCCAGCAGCCCCGGGACTAGCGTTAGAGAGACCCAGTACTTC. This gives the protein CASSPGTSVRETQYF.

The V gene is TRBV4-1, the J gene TRBJ2-1, with 7 bases matching TRBD2. The CDR3 covers 17 residues. Trimming at V came to 0 bases and at J to 8 bases, leaving 13 bases not matched to a gene. Per germline, CDR1 MGHRA and CDR2 YSYEKL. The CDR3 DNA sequence: TGCGCCAGCAGCCAAGATCCGCCCGGGGGAGGGCCGCATGAGCAGTTCTTC. Its protein is CASSQDPPGGGPHEQFF.

The chain uses TRBV11-2 and TRBJ2-1; 7 nucleotides agree with TRBD1. J lost 2 bases, V lost 5 bases, and 9 bases had no gene match. Germline loops: CDR1 SGHAT, CDR2 FQNNGV. The CDR3 sequence is 16 residues long. The CDR3 bases are TGTGCCAGCAGCACGTGGTTAGACAGGGCCTACAATGAGCAGTTCTTC. Encoded protein: CASSTWLDRAYNEQFF.

The chain uses TRBV28 and TRBJ2-1; 8 positions match TRBD1. The V and J ends lost 5 bases and 7 bases, in that order; junction bases with no gene match: 13. This CDR3 has 16 residues. The germline V gene encodes CDR1 MDHEN and CDR2 SYDVKM. The CDR3 region has the DNA TGTGCCAGCAGTCCCCATCGGGGGACAGGTGGTAATGAGCAGTTCTTC. Protein product: CASSPHRGTGGNEQFF.

This chain joins TRBV5-1 and TRBJ1-6; D is unresolved. V was pared by 4 bases and J by 10 bases, with 15 bases between. This CDR3 is built from 14 residues. Germline CDR1 SGHRS, CDR2 YFSETQ. For the CDR3, the DNA is TGCGCCAGCAGCCGGGAGGGCTTACGATCACCCCTCCACTTT. This sequence encodes CASSREGLRSPLHF.